This TCR beta chain was recorded in a study of T cell responses to AZD1222 COVID-19 vaccine. This clone has more than one count but fewer than ten. No antigen is known for it. The protocol was immunoSEQ multiplex PCR, while the TCRdb copy is restricted to in-frame clones and leaves out a portion. The sample lists tens of thousands of clones, over 70% occurring once. Whole-study results and caveats: Repertoire samples came only from after the peak T cell response. Spike-specific TCRs gained breadth and depth after people received two AZD1222 doses.

Pooling covered second doses at about 4 or about 12 weeks. Sample: peripheral blood, taken 28 days after the second AZD1222 dose. This TCR was sampled from an adult who received the AZD1222 COVID-19 vaccine.

In nucleotides, the CDR3 is TGTGCCAGCAGTGAAGGCTCCCAGGCCAGTCAGCCCCAGCATTTT. Its protein product is CASSEGSQASQPQHF. V usage is TRBV6-1 and J usage is TRBJ1-5; no clear D. With 1 base removed from V and 6 bases from J, the gap between germline ends came to 13 bases. This CDR3 contains 15 residues. CDR1 and CDR2 (germline): MNHNS, SASEGT.